This TCR beta chain was retrieved from a study of spatial heterogeneity in lung cancer. Study-level background: Raw reads contained each unique TCR and UMI combination more than ten times on average.

MiXCR was run by TCRdb on the 5' RACE reads, yielding one entry per CDR3 protein. Found here are around 110,000 distinct CDR3 sequences, 9.5% to 15% of them singletons; the top ten hold approximately 15%. The time point denotes: blood at routine non-recurrence follow-up after resection. The authors sequenced whole RNA from tumor, nontumor lung or frozen PBMC without sorting. V shed 2 bases and J shed 4 bases, with 14 bases lying between them. This CDR3 region has 15 residues. The germline gives CDR1 MNHEY, CDR2 SVGAGI. The rearrangement joins TRBV6-5 to TRBJ1-2; weak D call: TRBD1 (6 bases). Sequencing used PBMCs, obtained at follow-up. This receptor was taken from a male donor with early-stage non-small cell lung cancer. The CDR3 is CASSYRNRAVYGYTF. Written as DNA, the CDR3 is TGTGCCAGCAGTTACCGGAACAGGGCGGTCTATGGCTACACCTTC.